Sequencing of this T cell receptor beta chain was carried out in a study of T-cell reconstitution after alpha-beta-depleted transplantation in children. The study's findings and limits: Recipient T cells and thymic progenitors that survived gave rise to the high TCRbeta diversity observed at day 60 in some patients. Diversity and T-cell counts at one year after transplant derived mostly from new T cells. Expanded graft clones, several hundred of them, were reportedly the source of alpha-beta T cells about two months after transplant.

This clonotype came up a few times. Its target is unknown. Between the trimmed V and J ends, which lost 3 bases and 0 bases, there was a span of 18 bases. Per the germline V gene, CDR1 is SGHAT and CDR2 is FQDESV (reference sequence). The CDR3 runs to 18 residues. As it was prepared, the TCRbeta library received unique molecular identifiers. Each CDR3 protein gets one entry after TCRdb re-called the PCR reads with MiXCR. The repertoire holds about 580,000 distinct CDR3 sequences, under 30% seen once, with 13% to 15% in the top ten. The rearrangement links TRBV11-1 to TRBJ2-1; TRBD1 might be the D (5 bases). The receptor was derived from a boy under two years old who had a stem cell transplant for acute myeloid leukemia, so the T cells may come from the graft donor. The specimen was PBMCs, mostly from graft donor cells, collected 360 days after TCRalphabeta/CD19-depleted stem cell transplant. The CDR3 DNA reads TGTGCCAGCAGCTTTCACTTCAGAACAGGACGCTCCTACAATGAGCAGTTCTTC. As protein: CASSFHFRTGRSYNEQFF.